What follows is one T cell receptor (beta chain) and its context. Its antigen is as yet unknown. Some clones are missing from TCRdb's copy, which holds only in-frame ones; the method was immunoSEQ multiplex PCR. The sample lists around 87,000 clones; approximately 91% were seen once. In germline, CDR1 is SGHDN, CDR2 FVKESK. Between the trimmed V and J ends, which lost 1 base and 5 bases, there was a span of 11 bases. The CDR3 runs to 15 residues. The record originates from a study of T cell responses to AZD1222 COVID-19 vaccine. Study observations and caveats: None of the repertoires were sampled until the peak T cell response had passed. Nearly half of unique spike-specific TCRs reportedly avoided B.1.351 and B.1.1.7 mutated regions. The donors showed a predominance of white British ancestry and of females, with possible underestimation of clonal diversity. Two AZD1222 doses significantly raised spike-specific TCR breadth and depth over controls.

The origin of this receptor is an adult in good health. J is TRBJ2-2 and V is TRBV14, with D tentatively TRBD1 (5 bases). The sequenced sample was peripheral blood, obtained on day 0 of AZD1222 vaccination. DNA of the CDR3: TGTGCCAGCAGCCAAGGGCAGGGCAAAACCGGGGAGCTGTTTTTT. Translating gives CASSQGQGKTGELFF.